The 8 T cell receptor beta chains presented below share a single source sample, sequenced in a study of T cell responses to AZD1222 COVID-19 vaccine. Assay used: immunoSEQ multiplex PCR; TCRdb lists only in-frame clones, some missing. Here the sample spans over 130,000 clones, approximately 94% being singletons. The starting material was peripheral blood, obtained on day 0 of AZD1222 vaccination. The receptors were gathered from an adult in good health.

The rearrangement uses TRBV2 and TRBJ1-2; D is ambiguous. The germline V gene encodes CDR1 SNHLY and CDR2 FYNNEI. V was clipped by 8 bases and J by 4 bases, with 8 bases between them. This CDR3 comprises 11 residues. CDR3 nucleotides: TGTGCCAGCCTGGATTTCTATGGCTACACCTTC. The encoded protein is CASLDFYGYTF. Looking up the rest from reference TRBV2 and TRBJ1-2 gives the full variable domain: EPEVTQTPSHQVTQMGQEVILRCVPISNHLYFYWYRQILGQKVEFLVSFYNNEISEKSEIFDDQFSVERPDGSNFTLKIRSTKLEDSAMYFCASLDFYGYTFGSGTRLTVV.

This CDR3 reads CASSLAGQGVNTQYF. The CDR3 DNA reads TGTGCCAGCAGCTTAGCGGGACAGGGGGTAAATACGCAGTATTTT. This rearrangement joins TRBV7-9 to TRBJ2-3; 11 bases line up with TRBD1. J gave up 7 bases and V 0 bases, and 3 bases lay outside the gene matches. Germline V gives CDR1 SEHNR, CDR2 FQNEAQ (reference sequence). This CDR3 has 15 amino acids.

CDR3 region: CASSSAVSGFSYEQYF. The CDR3 DNA sequence: TGTGCCAGCAGCTCCGCAGTTAGCGGGTTCTCCTACGAGCAGTACTTC. V usage is TRBV7-2 and J usage is TRBJ2-7; 7 bases are a match to TRBD2. The CDR3 has 16 amino acids. The germline gives CDR1 SGHTA, CDR2 FQGNSA. J lost 0 bases, V lost 4 bases, and 9 bases had no gene match.

The chain has TRBV18 and TRBJ2-7; no firm D call. Trimming cost V 2 bases and J 3 bases, with 2 bases left between them. Germline V gene data show CDR1 as KGHSH and CDR2 as LQKENI. The CDR3 covers 11 residues. The CDR3 spells CASSPGYEQYF. In DNA form, the CDR3 reads TGTGCCAGCTCACCAGGCTACGAGCAGTACTTC.

The V and J genes are TRBV6-5 and TRBJ2-1; 8 nucleotides align to TRBD1. This CDR3 is built from 15 residues. From germline, CDR1 is MNHEY and CDR2 SVGAGI. Losses at the gene ends were 2 bases for V and 2 bases for J; bases not matched to a gene: 2. The CDR3 sequence is CASSYDRGPYNEQFF. CDR3 bases: TGTGCCAGCAGTTACGACAGGGGCCCCTACAATGAGCAGTTCTTC.

There are a few counts of this clone. This chain joins TRBV7-8 and TRBJ1-5; D unclear. The germline CDR1 and CDR2 sequences are SGHVS and FQNEAQ. V lost 5 bases to trimming and J lost 0 bases, with 20 bases between them. The CDR3 consists of 18 residues. The DNA for the CDR3 is TGTGCCAGCAGCCCAAGGACGGAGGCAGGTTCTAGCAATCAGCCCCAGCATTTT. Protein: CASSPRTEAGSSNQPQHF.

V gene TRBV6-2 or TRBV6-3 combines with J gene TRBJ2-1; the match to TRBD2 covers 8 bases. The ends lost 5 bases at V and 9 bases at J; junction bases unmatched: 3. Germline V CDR1 and CDR2: MNHEY, SVGEGT. The CDR3 has 12 residues. The CDR3, as DNA: TGTGCCAGCAGTGGACTAGCACTTGAGCAGTTCTTC. It translates to CASSGLALEQFF.

The chain couples TRBV12-5 to TRBJ1-2; possibly TRBD1 for D (6 bases). V lost 1 base, J lost 7 bases, and 13 bases lay in between. Looked up from germline, CDR1 is LGHNT and CDR2 is FRNRAP. CDR3 size: 14 residues. For the CDR3, the DNA is TGTGCTAGTGGTTTGGCCTTACAGGGAAGTGGCTACACCTTC. This encodes CASGLALQGSGYTF. The variable domain in full, completed from reference TRBV12-5 and TRBJ1-2, reads DARVTQTPRHKVTEMGQEVTMRCQPILGHNTVFWYRQTMMQGLELLAYFRNRAPLDDSGMPKDRFSAEMPDATLATLKIQPSEPRDSAVYFCASGLALQGSGYTFGSGTRLTVV.